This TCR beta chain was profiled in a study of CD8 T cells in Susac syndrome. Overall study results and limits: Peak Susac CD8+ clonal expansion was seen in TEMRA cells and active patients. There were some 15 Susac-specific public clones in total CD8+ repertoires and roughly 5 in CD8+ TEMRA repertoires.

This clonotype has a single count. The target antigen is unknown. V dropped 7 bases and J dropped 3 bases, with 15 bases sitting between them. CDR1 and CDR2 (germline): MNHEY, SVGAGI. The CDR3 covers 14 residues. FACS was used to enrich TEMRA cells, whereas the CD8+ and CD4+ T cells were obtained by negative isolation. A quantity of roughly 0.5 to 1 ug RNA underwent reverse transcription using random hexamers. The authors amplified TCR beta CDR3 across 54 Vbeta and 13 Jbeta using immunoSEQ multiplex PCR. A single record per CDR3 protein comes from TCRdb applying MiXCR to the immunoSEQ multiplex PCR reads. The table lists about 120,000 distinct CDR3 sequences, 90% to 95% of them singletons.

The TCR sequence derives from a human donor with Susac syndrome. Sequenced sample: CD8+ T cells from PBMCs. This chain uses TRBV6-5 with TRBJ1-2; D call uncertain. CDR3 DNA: TGTGCCAGCACCTCTTGGAGGGAAGACTATGGCTACACCTTC. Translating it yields CASTSWREDYGYTF.